This TCR beta chain is drawn from a study of T cell responses to AZD1222 COVID-19 vaccine. Study conclusions and caveats: The donors showed a predominance of white British ancestry and of females, with possible underestimation of clonal diversity. The peak T cell response came first, and repertoires were sampled only after it. Close to half of all spike-specific TCRs reportedly target regions of the variants that are unmutated.

TCRdb's table, derived via immunoSEQ multiplex PCR, lists solely in-frame clones and lacks some. Recorded for this sample: about 140,000 clones. A remark on this clone: Antigen unknown.

V was pared by 2 bases and J by 8 bases, with 12 bases between. Germline CDR1 and CDR2: WNHNN and SYGVQD (reference sequence). The CDR3 length is 13 residues. The sequence came from an adult in good health. The rearrangement joins TRBV10-1 to TRBJ1-2; D is uncertain. Sequenced: peripheral blood. CDR3 nucleotide sequence: TGCGCCAGCAGTGAGGAGGATTACTTGGGCTACACCTTC. Its translation is CASSEEDYLGYTF.